This T cell receptor (beta chain) was observed in a study of blood T cells in healthy people across ages. A sample-barcoded 5' primer and a J-beta primer mix were used in a second PCR of roughly 7 to 12 cycles. Each CDR3 protein gets one entry after TCRdb re-called the 5' RACE reads with MiXCR. The table lists about 2 million distinct CDR3 sequences, just under 50% of them singletons. CDR3 length: 15 residues. Trimming took 3 bases from V and 1 from J; bases not matched to a gene: 4. The V gene's germline CDR1 is SGDLS and CDR2 YYNGEE. Overall study results and limits: Unsorted PBMCs ruled out conclusive naive versus antigen-experienced comparison.

Comment on this clonotype: The antigen remains undetermined.

Material for sequencing was blood. This TCR came from a woman between 40 and 55 years old in good health. The V and J genes are TRBV9 and TRBJ2-5; TRBD2 aligns across 9 bases. The CDR3 bases are TGTGCCAGCAGCGGAGGGACTAGCCTCCAAGAGACCCAGTACTTC. Its translation is CASSGGTSLQETQYF.